Sequencing of this T cell receptor (beta chain) was carried out in a study of blood T cell repertoires in COVID-19. Whole-study context: Samples came from the United States, Italy and Spain, spanning acute and convalescent COVID-19.

The CDR3 is 15 amino acids. Germline CDR1 is SGHTA and CDR2 is FQGNSA. V was clipped by 5 bases and J by 1 base, with 12 bases between them. The repertoire was sequenced with immunoSEQ multiplex PCR; TCRdb's copy has only in-frame clones and lacks some. The repertoire holds more than 25,000 clones, approximately 85% seen once, with around 30% in the top ten. Sequenced: peripheral blood. The V call is TRBV7-2, the J call TRBJ1-3; D uncertain. The clonotype was recovered from a woman of 80 years or more with COVID-19, enrolled during active disease. The CDR3 DNA reads as TGTGCCAGCAGCCCACTAGGTTTTTCTGGAAACACCATATATTTT. Translation gives CASSPLGFSGNTIYF. The complete variable domain, with remaining parts taken from reference TRBV7-2 and TRBJ1-3, reads GAGVSQSPSNKVTEKGKDVELRCDPISGHTALYWYRQSLGQGLEFLIYFQGNSAPDKSGLPSDRFSAERTGGSVSTLTIQRTQQEDSAVYLCASSPLGFSGNTIYFGEGSWLTVV.